This is a list of T cell receptor beta chains from one sample in a study of blood T cell repertoires in COVID-19. Libraries were prepared by immunoSEQ multiplex PCR; TCRdb keeps only in-frame clonotypes and omits some of them. Of 140,000 to 150,000 clones listed, about nine tenths were seen once; the top ten hold just under 0.95%. Sequenced material: peripheral blood. These receptors all stem from a woman in her 50s with acute or convalescent COVID-19. CDR3s include the opening cysteine and the closing phenylalanine or tryptophan.

j_call	v_call	cdr3_aa
TRBJ1-2	TRBV30	CAWTGGYYGYTF
TRBJ2-5	TRBV7-2	CASSLEKIWTGPEETQYF
TRBJ1-4	TRBV19	CASSTNLRDRGHEKLFF
TRBJ1-1	TRBV10-3	CAIREGYGEGYTEAFF
TRBJ2-7	TRBV29-1	CSVLGGTSSYEQYF
TRBJ2-7	TRBV7-3	CASSLTPNRGYEQYF
TRBJ1-2	TRBV25-1	CASSGLDRGNYGYTF
TRBJ2-5	TRBV12-3/TRBV12-4	CASSFLAGETQYF
TRBJ2-5	TRBV30	CAWRARDRGSETQYF
TRBJ1-1	TRBV9	CASSETGGVPMNTEAFF
TRBJ1-4	TRBV5-1	CASRPPQGGNEKLFF
TRBJ1-4	TRBV5-4	CASSFKTGDEKLFF
TRBJ2-1	TRBV7-3	CASIEGSSYNEQFF
TRBJ2-1	TRBV7-2	CASSDLGLAGDNEQFF
TRBJ2-1	TRBV5-1	CASSNRGNEQFF
TRBJ1-1	TRBV7-6	CASSFLAPNTEAFF
TRBJ1-2	TRBV27	CASSLHPRDGYTF
TRBJ2-7	TRBV11-2	CASSLDGGSYEQYF
TRBJ1-2	TRBV27	CASSIQTGKPGYTF
TRBJ1-1	TRBV6-5	CASTLYRGHTEAFF
TRBJ1-5	TRBV27	CASSYQGAQPQHF
TRBJ2-3	TRBV21-1	CASSRNWRDLPTDTQYF
TRBJ1-2	TRBV30	CAPRGIHYGYTF